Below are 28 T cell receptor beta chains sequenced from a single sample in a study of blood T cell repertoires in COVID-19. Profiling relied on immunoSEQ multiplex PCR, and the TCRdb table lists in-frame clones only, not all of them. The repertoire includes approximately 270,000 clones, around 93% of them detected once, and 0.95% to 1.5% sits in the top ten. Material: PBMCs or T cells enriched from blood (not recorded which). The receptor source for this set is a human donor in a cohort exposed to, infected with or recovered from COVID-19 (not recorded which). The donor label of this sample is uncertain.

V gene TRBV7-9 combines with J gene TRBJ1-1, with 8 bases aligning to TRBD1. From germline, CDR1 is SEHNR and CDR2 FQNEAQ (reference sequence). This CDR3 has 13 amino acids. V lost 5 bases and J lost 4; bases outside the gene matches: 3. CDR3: CASSPTGGTEAFF. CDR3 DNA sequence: TGTGCCAGCAGCCCAACAGGGGGCACTGAAGCTTTCTTT.

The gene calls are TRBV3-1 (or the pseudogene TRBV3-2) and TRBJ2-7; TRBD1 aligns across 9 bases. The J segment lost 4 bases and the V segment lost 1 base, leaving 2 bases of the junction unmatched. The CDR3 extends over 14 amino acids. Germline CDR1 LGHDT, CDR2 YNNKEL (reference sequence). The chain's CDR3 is CASSQGQGEYEQYF. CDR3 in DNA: TGTGCCAGCAGCCAAGGACAGGGGGAGTACGAGCAGTACTTC.

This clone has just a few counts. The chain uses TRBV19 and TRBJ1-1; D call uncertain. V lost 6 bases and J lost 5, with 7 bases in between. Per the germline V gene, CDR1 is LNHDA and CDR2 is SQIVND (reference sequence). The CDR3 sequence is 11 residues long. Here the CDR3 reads CASSAVTEAFF. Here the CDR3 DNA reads TGTGCCAGTAGCGCGGTGACTGAAGCTTTCTTT.

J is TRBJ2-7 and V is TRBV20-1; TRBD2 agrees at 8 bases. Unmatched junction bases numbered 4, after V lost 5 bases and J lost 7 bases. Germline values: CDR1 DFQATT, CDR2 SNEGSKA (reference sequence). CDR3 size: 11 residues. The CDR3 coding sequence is TGCAGTGCTTCGGGGGGGAGAGAGCAGTACTTC. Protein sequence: CSASGGREQYF.

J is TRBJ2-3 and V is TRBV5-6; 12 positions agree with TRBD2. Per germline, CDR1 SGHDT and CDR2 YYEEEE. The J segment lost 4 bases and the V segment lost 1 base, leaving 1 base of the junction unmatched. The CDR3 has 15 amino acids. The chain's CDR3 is CASSLTSGGPDTQYF. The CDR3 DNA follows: TGTGCCAGCAGCTTGACTAGCGGGGGGCCAGATACGCAGTATTTT. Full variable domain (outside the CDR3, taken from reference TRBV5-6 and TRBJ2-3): DAGVTQSPTHLIKTRGQQVTLRCSPKSGHDTVSWYQQALGQGPQFIFQYYEEEERQRGNFPDRFSGHQFPNYSSELNVNALLLGDSALYLCASSLTSGGPDTQYFGPGTRLTVL.

The CDR3 bases are TGTGCCAGCAGCTTAGACAGGGGCGACGACAACTATGGCTACACCTTC. Its protein product is CASSLDRGDDNYGYTF. This chain connects TRBV7-9 to TRBJ1-2, with 7 bases fitting TRBD1. Germline V gene data show CDR1 as SEHNR and CDR2 as FQNEAQ (reference sequence). V dropped 1 base and J dropped 2; count of bases not matched to a gene: 7. The CDR3 runs 16 residues.

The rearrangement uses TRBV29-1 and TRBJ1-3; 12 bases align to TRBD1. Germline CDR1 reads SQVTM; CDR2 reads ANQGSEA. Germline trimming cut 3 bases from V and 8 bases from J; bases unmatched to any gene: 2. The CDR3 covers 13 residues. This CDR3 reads CSVEGQGADTIYF. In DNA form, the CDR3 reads TGCAGCGTTGAGGGACAGGGGGCGGACACCATATATTTT.

The CDR3 DNA is TGTGCCAGCAGGCCCAGACAGGGGGGCGGGAATCAGCCCCAGCATTTT. Translated, it gives CASRPRQGGGNQPQHF. This chain links TRBV6-6 with TRBJ1-5; 9 positions agree with TRBD1. Germline V lookup: CDR1 MNHNY, CDR2 SVGAGI (reference sequence). The CDR3 covers 16 residues. V gave up 6 bases and J gave up 4 bases; unmatched junction bases: 10.

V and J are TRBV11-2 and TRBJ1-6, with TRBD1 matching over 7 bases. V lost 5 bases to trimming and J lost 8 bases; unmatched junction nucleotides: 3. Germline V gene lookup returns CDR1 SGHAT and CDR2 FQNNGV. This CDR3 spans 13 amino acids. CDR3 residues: CASSGQVYSPLHF. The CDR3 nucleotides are TGTGCCAGCAGCGGACAGGTTTATTCACCCCTCCACTTT. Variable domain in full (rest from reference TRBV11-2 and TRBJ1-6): EAGVAQSPRYKIIEKRQSVAFWCNPISGHATLYWYQQILGQGPKLLIQFQNNGVVDDSQLPKDRFSAERLKGVDSTLKIQPAKLEDSAVYLCASSGQVYSPLHFGNGTRLTVT.

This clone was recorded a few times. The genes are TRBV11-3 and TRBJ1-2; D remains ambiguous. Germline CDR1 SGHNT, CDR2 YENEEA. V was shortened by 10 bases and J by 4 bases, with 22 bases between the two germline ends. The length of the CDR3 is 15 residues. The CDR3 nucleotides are TGTGCCATCCCGCGGGGAGAACTTAAGATCTATGGCTACACCTTC. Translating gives CAIPRGELKIYGYTF.

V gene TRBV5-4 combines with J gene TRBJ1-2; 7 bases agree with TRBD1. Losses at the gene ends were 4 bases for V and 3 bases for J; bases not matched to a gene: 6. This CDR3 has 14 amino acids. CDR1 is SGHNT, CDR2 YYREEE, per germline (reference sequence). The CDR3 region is CASSAPTGDYGYTF. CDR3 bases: TGTGCCAGCAGCGCCCCCACAGGGGACTATGGCTACACCTTC.

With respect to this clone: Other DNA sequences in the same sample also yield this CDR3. In DNA form, the CDR3 reads TGTGCCAGCAGACCGACAGGCAACACTGAAGCTTTCTTT. This sequence encodes CASRPTGNTEAFF. This chain joins TRBV12-3 or TRBV12-4 and TRBJ1-1, with D possibly TRBD1 on 6 matching bases. The V end lost 6 bases, the J end lost 2 bases, and 10 bases lay between the germline ends. The CDR3 runs 13 residues.

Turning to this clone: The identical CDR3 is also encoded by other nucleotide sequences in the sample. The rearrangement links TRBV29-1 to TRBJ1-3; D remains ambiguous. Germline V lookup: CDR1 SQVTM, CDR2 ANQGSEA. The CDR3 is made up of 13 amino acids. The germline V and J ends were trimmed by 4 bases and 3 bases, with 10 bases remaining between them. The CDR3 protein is CSVGGGSGNTIYF. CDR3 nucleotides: TGCAGCGTTGGAGGCGGGAGTGGAAACACCATATATTTT.

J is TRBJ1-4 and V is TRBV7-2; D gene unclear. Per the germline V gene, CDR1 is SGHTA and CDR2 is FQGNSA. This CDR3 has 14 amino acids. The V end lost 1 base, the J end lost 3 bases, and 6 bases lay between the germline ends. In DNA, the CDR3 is TGTGCCAGCAGCTTAGGAGGGTCTAATGAAAAACTGTTTTTT. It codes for CASSLGGSNEKLFF.

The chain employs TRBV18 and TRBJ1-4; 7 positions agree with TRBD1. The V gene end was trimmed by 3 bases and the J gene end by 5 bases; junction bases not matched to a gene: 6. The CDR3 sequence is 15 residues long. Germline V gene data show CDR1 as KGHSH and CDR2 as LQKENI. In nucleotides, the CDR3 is TGTGCCAGCTCACCTCGTCAGGGGGAGAATGAAAAACTGTTTTTT. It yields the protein CASSPRQGENEKLFF.

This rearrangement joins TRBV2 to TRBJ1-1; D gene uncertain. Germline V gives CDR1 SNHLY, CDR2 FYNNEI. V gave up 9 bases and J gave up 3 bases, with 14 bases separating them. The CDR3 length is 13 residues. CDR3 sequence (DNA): TGTGCCAGACTCTCGGCGGGCTACACTGAAGCTTTCTTT. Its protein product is CARLSAGYTEAFF.

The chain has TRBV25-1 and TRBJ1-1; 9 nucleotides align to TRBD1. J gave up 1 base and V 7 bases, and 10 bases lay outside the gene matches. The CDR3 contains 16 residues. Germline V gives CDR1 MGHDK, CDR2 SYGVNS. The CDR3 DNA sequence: TGTGCCAGCAACACCGGGACAGGGAGGGGGAACACTGAAGCTTTCTTT. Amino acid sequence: CASNTGTGRGNTEAFF. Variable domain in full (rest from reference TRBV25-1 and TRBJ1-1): EADIYQTPRYLVIGTGKKITLECSQTMGHDKMYWYQQDPGMELHLIHYSYGVNSTEKGDLSSESTVSRIRTEHFPLTLESARPSHTSQYLCASNTGTGRGNTEAFFGQGTRLTVV.

This CDR3 is CASGPGTNYGYTF. The CDR3 bases are TGTGCCAGTGGCCCAGGGACTAACTATGGCTACACCTTC. The rearrangement joins TRBV19 to TRBJ1-2; weak D call: TRBD1 (5 bases). The CDR3 extends over 13 amino acids. The V gene lost 8 bases and the J gene lost 0 bases, with 10 bases spanning the gap. The germline gives CDR1 LNHDA, CDR2 SQIVND (reference sequence).

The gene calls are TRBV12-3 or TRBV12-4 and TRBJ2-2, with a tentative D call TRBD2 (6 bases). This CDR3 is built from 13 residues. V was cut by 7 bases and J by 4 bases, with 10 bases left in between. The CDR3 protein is CASTGGVTGELFF. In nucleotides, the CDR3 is TGTGCCAGCACGGGCGGGGTCACCGGGGAGCTGTTTTTT.

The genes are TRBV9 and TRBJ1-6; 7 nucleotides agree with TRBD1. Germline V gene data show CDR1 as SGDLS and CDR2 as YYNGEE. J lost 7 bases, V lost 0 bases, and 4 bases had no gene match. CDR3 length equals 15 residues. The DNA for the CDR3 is TGTGCCAGCAGCGTAGGGACAGGCAGGAATTCACCCCTCCACTTT. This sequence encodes CASSVGTGRNSPLHF.

CDR3 in amino acids: CATRGDEGQETQYF. CDR3 DNA: TGTGCCACCCGAGGAGACGAAGGCCAAGAGACCCAGTACTTC. The rearrangement joins TRBV24-1 to TRBJ2-5; D gene ambiguous. Between the trimmed V and J ends, which lost 9 bases and 1 base, there was a span of 14 bases. CDR1 and CDR2 (germline): KGHDR, SFDVKD. The CDR3 consists of 14 residues.

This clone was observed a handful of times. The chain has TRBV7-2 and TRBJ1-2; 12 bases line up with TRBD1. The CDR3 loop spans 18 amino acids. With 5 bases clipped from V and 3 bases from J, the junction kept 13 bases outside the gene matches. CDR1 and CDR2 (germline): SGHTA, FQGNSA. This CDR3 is CASSLGTGGRAGDYGYTF. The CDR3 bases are TGTGCCAGCAGCCTCGGGACAGGGGGCCGTGCGGGAGACTATGGCTACACCTTC.

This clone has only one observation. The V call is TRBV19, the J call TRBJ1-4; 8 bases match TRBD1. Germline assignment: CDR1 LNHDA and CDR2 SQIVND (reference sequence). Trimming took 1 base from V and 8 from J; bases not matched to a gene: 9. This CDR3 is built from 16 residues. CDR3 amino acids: CASSIAGGAREEKLFF. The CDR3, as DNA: TGTGCCAGTAGTATAGCAGGGGGCGCGCGGGAGGAAAAACTGTTTTTT.

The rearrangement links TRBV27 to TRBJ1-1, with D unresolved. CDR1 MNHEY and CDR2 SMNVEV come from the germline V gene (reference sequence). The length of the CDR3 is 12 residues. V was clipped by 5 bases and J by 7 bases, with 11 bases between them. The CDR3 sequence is CASSPRTGEAFF. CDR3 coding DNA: TGTGCCAGCAGTCCGCGGACTGGTGAAGCTTTCTTT.

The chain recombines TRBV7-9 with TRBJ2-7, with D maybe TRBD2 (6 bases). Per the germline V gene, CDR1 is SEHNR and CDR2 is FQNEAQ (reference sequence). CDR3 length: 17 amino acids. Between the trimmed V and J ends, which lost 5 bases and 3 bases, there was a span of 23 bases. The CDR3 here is CASSPRGISEGVYEQYF. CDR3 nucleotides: TGTGCCAGCAGCCCCCGGGGGATTTCAGAGGGAGTCTACGAGCAGTACTTC.

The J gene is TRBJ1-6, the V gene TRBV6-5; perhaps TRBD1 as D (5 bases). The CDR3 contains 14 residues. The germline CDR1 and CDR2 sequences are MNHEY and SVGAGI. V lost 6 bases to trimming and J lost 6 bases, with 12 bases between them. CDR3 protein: CASRAGRLNSPLHF. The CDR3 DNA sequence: TGTGCCAGCAGGGCAGGGCGCCTTAATTCACCCCTCCACTTT.

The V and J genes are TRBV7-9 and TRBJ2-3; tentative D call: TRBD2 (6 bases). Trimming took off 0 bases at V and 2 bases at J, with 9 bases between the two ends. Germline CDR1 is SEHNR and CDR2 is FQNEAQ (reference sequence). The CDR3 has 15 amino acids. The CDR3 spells CASSLASGFTDTQYF. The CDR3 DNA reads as TGTGCCAGCAGCTTAGCTAGCGGATTCACAGATACGCAGTATTTT.

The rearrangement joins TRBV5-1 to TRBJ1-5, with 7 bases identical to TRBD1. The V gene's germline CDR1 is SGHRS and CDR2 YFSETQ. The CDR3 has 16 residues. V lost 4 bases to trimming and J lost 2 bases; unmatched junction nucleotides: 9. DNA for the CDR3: TGCGCCAGCAGCCCCGCAGGCCAGGGGGGCAATCAGCCCCAGCATTTT. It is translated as CASSPAGQGGNQPQHF.